The 21 T cell receptor beta chains below all came from one sample that was sequenced in a study of T cell repertoires in cytomegalovirus infection. MiXCR, run by TCRdb on the reads, gives a single entry per CDR3 protein. Among a few hundred thousand distinct CDR3 sequences listed, almost 30% were seen once. These receptors are not linked to any known antigen. Sequencing used cultured PBMCs, obtained from culture after CMV antigen stimulation. The source is a human donor in good health (CMV status not recorded). Some clones in this sample may be carry-over from other donors' samples.

This clonotype was seen a handful of times. CDR3 sequence reads: CASSTGQGISGYTF. The CDR3, as DNA: TGTGCCAGCAGCACCGGACAGGGAATATCGGGCTACACCTTC. The rearrangement joins TRBV7-8 to TRBJ1-2; 8 positions agree with TRBD1. Germline V CDR1 and CDR2: SGHVS, FQNEAQ. After removal of 5 bases from V and 8 bases from J, the junction contained 10 bases not matched to a gene. The CDR3 covers 14 residues.

This clonotype appeared many times. This chain joins TRBV7-3 and TRBJ2-3, with 7 bases aligning to TRBD2. The CDR3 has 13 residues. After removal of 1 base from V and 6 bases from J, the junction contained 1 base not matched to a gene. Germline CDR1 is SGHTA and CDR2 is FQGTGA. The CDR3 sequence: CASSLIAGDTQYF. The DNA for the CDR3 is TGTGCCAGCAGCTTAATAGCGGGTGATACGCAGTATTTT.

The V gene is TRBV7-9, the J gene TRBJ2-1, with TRBD2 matching over 12 bases. The CDR3 loop spans 14 amino acids. Germline V lookup: CDR1 SEHNR, CDR2 FQNEAQ (reference sequence). V lost 5 bases and J lost 7; bases outside the gene matches: 3. CDR3 bases: TGTGCCAGCAGCCGGACTAGCGGGAAGAATGAGCAGTTCTTC. Its protein is CASSRTSGKNEQFF.

This clonotype occurred once. J is TRBJ1-2 and V is TRBV10-3, with a weak D call TRBD1 (5 bases). V shed 6 bases and J shed 4 bases, with 12 bases lying between them. Germline V gene sequence: CDR1 ENHRY, CDR2 SYGVKD. The CDR3 covers 13 residues. CDR3: CAIRGRVGYGYTF. CDR3 nucleotide sequence: TGTGCCATCAGGGGGCGCGTAGGCTATGGCTACACCTTC.

There are a few counts of this clonotype. V is TRBV13 and J is TRBJ1-2, with D possibly matching TRBD1 (6 bases). V was clipped by 5 bases and J by 4 bases, with 17 bases between them. Per the germline V gene, CDR1 is PRHDT and CDR2 is FYEKMQ (reference sequence). The CDR3 is 15 residues long. The CDR3, as DNA: TGTGCCAGCAGCCTCCCTAGGGGGGGCGTCTATGGCTACACCTTC. Encoded protein: CASSLPRGGVYGYTF.

This clonotype was picked up a small number of times. This sequence joins TRBV4-2 and TRBJ2-7; no firm D call. The V end lost 5 bases, the J end lost 4 bases, and 15 bases lay between the germline ends. There are 14 residues in the CDR3. Germline loops: CDR1 LGHNA, CDR2 YNFKEQ. This CDR3 reads CASSARVNTYEQYF. CDR3 bases: TGTGCCAGCAGCGCACGGGTCAACACTTACGAGCAGTACTTC.

This clonotype was picked up a small number of times. J is TRBJ1-5 and V is TRBV27, with D uncertain. The germline V and J ends were trimmed by 4 bases and 3 bases, with 10 bases remaining between them. This CDR3 region has 14 residues. The germline CDR1 and CDR2 sequences are MNHEY and SMNVEV (reference sequence). The CDR3 sequence: CASSWRSPNQPQHF. The DNA of the CDR3 is TGTGCCAGCAGTTGGAGGTCTCCCAATCAGCCCCAGCATTTT.

The CDR3 nucleotides are TGTGCCAGTAGTATCGGGGGGCAGGCTAATGAAAAACTGTTTTTT. This sequence encodes CASSIGGQANEKLFF. The gene calls are TRBV19 and TRBJ1-4; possible D gene TRBD1, 6 bases. Trimming left V 3 bases short and J 3 bases short, with 11 bases between. Germline assignment: CDR1 LNHDA and CDR2 SQIVND (reference sequence). The CDR3 length is 15 residues.

This rearrangement joins TRBV11-2 to TRBJ1-1; maybe TRBD1 (5 bases). Trimming pared 5 bases from V and 11 bases from J, leaving 18 bases between. This CDR3 has 13 residues. The germline CDR1 and CDR2 sequences are SGHAT and FQNNGV. For the CDR3, the DNA is TGTGCCAGCAGCCCCACAGGACCCCCGGGCGCTTTCTTT. It is translated as CASSPTGPPGAFF.

This clonotype came up once. CDR3 amino acids: CASRGAGGPGNEQFF. DNA for the CDR3: TGTGCCAGCAGGGGAGCGGGAGGGCCGGGCAATGAGCAGTTCTTC. The rearrangement uses TRBV2 and TRBJ2-1, with TRBD2 identical over 10 bases. Germline trimming cut 6 bases from V and 6 bases from J; bases unmatched to any gene: 8. Looked up from germline, CDR1 is SNHLY and CDR2 is FYNNEI. This CDR3 is 15 amino acids long. The full variable domain, completed using reference TRBV2 and TRBJ2-1, is EPEVTQTPSHQVTQMGQEVILRCVPISNHLYFYWYRQILGQKVEFLVSFYNNEISEKSEIFDDQFSVERPDGSNFTLKIRSTKLEDSAMYFCASRGAGGPGNEQFFGPGTRLTVL.

This chain links TRBV12-3 or TRBV12-4 with TRBJ1-1; 7 bases are a match to TRBD1. With V trimmed by 6 bases and J by 4 bases, 11 bases remained unmatched. CDR3 length: 15 amino acids. The CDR3 is CASRRGQLGVTEAFF. CDR3 nucleotide sequence: TGTGCCAGCAGGCGGGGACAGCTGGGGGTCACTGAAGCTTTCTTT.

The table lists this clonotype with a few counts. The chain recombines TRBV12-3 or TRBV12-4 with TRBJ1-2; D is ambiguous. CDR3 length equals 12 residues. Trimming left V 6 bases short and J 3 bases short, with 8 bases between. CDR3 nucleotides: TGTGCCAGCAGCAGAAATGACTATGGCTACACCTTC. Translating gives CASSRNDYGYTF.

This clonotype was observed a few times. The chain recombines TRBV6-1 with TRBJ2-1, with 7 bases matching TRBD2. The CDR3 has 14 residues. Germline V CDR1 and CDR2: MNHNS, SASEGT. Unmatched junction bases numbered 9, after V lost 5 bases and J lost 8 bases. The CDR3 sequence is CASSWVGGSDEQFF. CDR3 in DNA: TGTGCCAGCAGTTGGGTGGGGGGGAGCGATGAGCAGTTCTTC.

The CDR3 region is CASSEGRSNTGELFF. CDR3 DNA: TGTGCCAGCAGCGAGGGACGCTCGAACACCGGGGAGCTGTTTTTT. V gene TRBV12-3 or TRBV12-4 combines with J gene TRBJ2-2; D may be TRBD1 or TRBD2 (5 bases each). V was cut by 6 bases and J by 0 bases, with 11 bases left in between. The CDR3 loop spans 15 amino acids.

V is TRBV7-8 and J is TRBJ1-4, with D hard to call. The CDR3 covers 16 residues. Germline V lookup: CDR1 SGHVS, CDR2 FQNEAQ. Trimming took off 4 bases at V and 3 bases at J, with 15 bases between the two ends. The CDR3 reads CASSSRVAAANEKLFF. CDR3 in DNA: TGTGCCAGCAGCTCCCGCGTTGCAGCGGCTAATGAAAAACTGTTTTTT.

This clonotype was picked up a small number of times. This chain links TRBV5-4 with TRBJ1-1; D is undetermined. Germline V gene sequence: CDR1 SGHNT, CDR2 YYREEE (reference sequence). V shed 4 bases and J shed 2 bases, with 18 bases lying between them. CDR3 length: 16 residues. The CDR3 DNA is TGTGCCAGCAGCCCTGAGGGTATCCTAGCCAACACTGAAGCTTTCTTT. Its protein is CASSPEGILANTEAFF.

V is TRBV5-5 and J is TRBJ2-1; D is possibly TRBD1 (6 bases). The germline V gene encodes CDR1 SGHKS and CDR2 YYEKEE (reference sequence). The CDR3 loop spans 12 amino acids. V lost 0 bases and J lost 8, with 6 bases in between. CDR3 loop: CASSLDRDEQFF. The DNA of the CDR3 is TGTGCCAGCAGCTTGGACAGGGATGAGCAGTTCTTC.

J is TRBJ2-1 and V is TRBV12-3 or TRBV12-4, with D unclear. Trimming cost V 7 bases and J 1 base, with 8 bases left between them. The CDR3 totals 13 residues. The CDR3 region is CASTGKSYNEQFF. The CDR3 DNA follows: TGTGCCAGCACAGGAAAATCCTACAATGAGCAGTTCTTC.

This clonotype occurred a few times. This chain connects TRBV12-5 to TRBJ1-1; D is unresolved. The CDR3 loop spans 12 amino acids. The germline gives CDR1 LGHNT, CDR2 FRNRAP. V lost 6 bases and J 3 bases, leaving 8 bases between the germline ends. In DNA form, the CDR3 reads TGTGCTAGTGGCCCAACCTACACTGAAGCTTTCTTT. Translated, it gives CASGPTYTEAFF.

The sample holds many counts of this clonotype. J is TRBJ1-5 and V is TRBV12-3 or TRBV12-4; D perhaps matches TRBD1 (6 bases). The V end lost 5 bases, the J end lost 5 bases, and 22 bases lay between the germline ends. This CDR3 is 17 amino acids long. The CDR3 loop reads CASSARTEIEVYQPQHF. The CDR3 DNA sequence: TGTGCCAGCAGTGCAAGGACAGAAATTGAGGTTTATCAGCCCCAGCATTTT.

Turning to this clonotype: Because it lacks the conserved phenylalanine or tryptophan at the end, this CDR3 is likely a read error. The gene calls are TRBV29-1 and TRBJ2-7, with D possibly being TRBD2 (5 bases). With 4 bases removed from V and 1 base from J, the gap between germline ends came to 11 bases. Germline CDR1 reads SQVTM; CDR2 reads ANQGSEA. The CDR3 consists of 13 residues. CDR3 DNA: TGCAGCGTTGTGGCTAGCCAGTCCTACGAGCAGTACTGC. Translating it yields CSVVASQSYEQYC.